Below, 9 T cell receptor beta chains from the same sample are listed, as sequenced in a study of long-term antiretroviral therapy in people with HIV. This was the immunoSEQ v3.0 assay at survey level. TCRdb keeps only in-frame clones here, not all; method: immunoSEQ multiplex PCR. The sample includes 18,000 or so clones, around 91% of them seen just once. The material was unsorted PBMCs, obtained 4.2 years after starting antiretroviral therapy. The receptors here all came from a middle-aged man with HIV.

This chain joins TRBV12-5 and TRBJ2-3, with 10 bases matching TRBD1. Germline lookup yields CDR1 LGHNT and CDR2 FRNRAP. The ends lost 6 bases at V and 6 bases at J; junction bases unmatched: 9. The CDR3 has 15 residues. The CDR3 protein is CASGPGQGVKDTQYF. Written as DNA, the CDR3 is TGTGCTAGTGGCCCCGGACAGGGGGTGAAGGATACGCAGTATTTT.

This chain uses TRBV7-9 with TRBJ2-2, with 7 positions matching TRBD1. The CDR3 has 16 amino acids. Germline-derived CDR1 and CDR2 are SEHNR and FQNEAQ (reference sequence). The junction had 8 bases not matched to a gene; V was cut back by 5 bases and J by 2 bases. CDR3: CASSPPTGPNTGELFF. The DNA of the CDR3 is TGTGCCAGCAGCCCCCCGACAGGGCCAAACACCGGGGAGCTGTTTTTT.

This clone was detected only once. The rearrangement uses TRBV7-2 and TRBJ2-2; D call uncertain. This CDR3 comprises 14 residues. Trimming removed 0 bases from V and 3 bases from J, with 5 bases in between. Germline V gene lookup returns CDR1 SGHTA and CDR2 FQGNSA. CDR3 loop: CASSLAVDTGELFF. The DNA for the CDR3 is TGTGCCAGCAGCTTAGCTGTAGACACCGGGGAGCTGTTTTTT.

The genes are TRBV4-1 and TRBJ1-3, with D maybe TRBD1 (5 bases). The CDR3 has 15 amino acids. V shed 1 base and J shed 1 base, with 8 bases lying between them. Germline CDR1 MGHRA, CDR2 YSYEKL. The CDR3 spells CASSQVGLSGNTIYF. The CDR3 DNA reads TGCGCCAGCAGCCAAGTGGGACTATCTGGAAACACCATATATTTT.

The chain has TRBV5-5 and TRBJ2-1, with 7 bases matching TRBD2. Germline CDR1 reads SGHKS; CDR2 reads YYEKEE (reference sequence). The ends lost 1 base at V and 6 bases at J; junction bases unmatched: 4. The CDR3 is 14 residues long. The CDR3 DNA sequence: TGTGCCAGCAGCTTGCGGGACTACTTCAATGAGCAGTTCTTC. Protein product: CASSLRDYFNEQFF.

This chain uses TRBV5-1 with TRBJ1-3, with 12 positions matching TRBD1. The germline gives CDR1 SGHRS, CDR2 YFSETQ. V was pared by 4 bases and J by 3 bases, with 11 bases of the junction left unmatched. CDR3 length equals 18 residues. The CDR3 region is CASSQFRDRGPSGNTIYF. The DNA of the CDR3 is TGCGCCAGCAGCCAATTCCGGGACAGGGGGCCGAGTGGAAACACCATATATTTT. Drawing the rest from reference TRBV5-1 and TRBJ1-3, the complete variable domain is KAGVTQTPRYLIKTRGQQVTLSCSPISGHRSVSWYQQTPGQGLQFLFEYFSETQRNKGNFPGRFSGRQFSNSRSEMNVSTLELGDSALYLCASSQFRDRGPSGNTIYFGEGSWLTVV.

The CDR3, as DNA: TGTGCCAGCAGCCCCGGCCGGGGTAATGAGCAGTTCTTC. Translated: CASSPGRGNEQFF. The rearrangement joins TRBV13 to TRBJ2-1; possible D gene TRBD2, 5 bases. There are 13 residues in the CDR3. CDR1 and CDR2 from the germline V gene are PRHDT and FYEKMQ (reference sequence). V dropped 5 bases and J dropped 7 bases, with 12 bases sitting between them.

This clone was seen a single time. CDR3 sequence reads: CASSLVGNINEKLFF. CDR3 bases: TGTGCCAGCAGCTTAGTTGGGAACATTAATGAAAAACTGTTTTTT. The genes are TRBV11-2 and TRBJ1-4, with D uncertain. The ends were cut back, 1 base at V and 4 bases at J, with 10 bases in the middle. This CDR3 is 15 amino acids long. Germline CDR1 SGHAT, CDR2 FQNNGV.

This chain links TRBV11-2 with TRBJ2-2, with TRBD2 matching over 14 bases. Trimming cost V 3 bases and J 6 bases; bases outside gene matches: 6. This CDR3 has 17 amino acids. CDR1 and CDR2 from the germline V gene are SGHAT and FQNNGV. The CDR3 DNA is TGTGCCAGCAGCTTGACTAGCGGGGGGGCCGGGTCCGGGGAGCTGTTTTTT. Translating gives CASSLTSGGAGSGELFF.